Shown below are 27 T cell receptor beta chains from a single sample sequenced in a study of blood T cells in healthy people across ages. A sample-barcoded 5' primer and a J-beta primer mix were used in a second PCR of roughly 7 to 11 cycles. TCRdb reprocessed the 5' RACE reads via MiXCR and lists one record per CDR3 protein. The table lists hundreds of thousands of distinct CDR3 sequences, over 45% of them singletons. The specimen was blood. All receptors come from a woman aged 55-70 years in good health.

This clonotype has a handful of counts. The V and J genes are TRBV2 and TRBJ2-4; D is ambiguous. The CDR3 totals 12 residues. Looked up from germline, CDR1 is SNHLY and CDR2 is FYNNEI. Trimming pared 4 bases from V and 11 bases from J, leaving 12 bases between. The CDR3 reads CASSVPPTLQYF. The CDR3 DNA reads as TGTGCCAGCAGTGTTCCTCCGACCCTTCAGTACTTC.

The chain is built from TRBV5-1 and TRBJ2-5, with D unclear. This CDR3 is built from 14 residues. Trimming took 3 bases from V and 2 from J, leaving 11 bases between them. CDR1 and CDR2 (germline): SGHRS, YFSETQ. CDR3 region: CASSYNGRQETQYF. For the CDR3, the DNA is TGCGCCAGCAGCTATAATGGACGGCAAGAGACCCAGTACTTC.

This sequence joins TRBV28 and TRBJ2-7, with TRBD2 identical over 7 bases. The J call is uncertain, as TRBJ2-5 better fits the DNA end. This CDR3 is 14 amino acids long. From germline, CDR1 is MDHEN and CDR2 SYDVKM. CDR3 protein: CASNSAGKMETQYF. In DNA, the CDR3 is TGTGCCAGCAATTCAGCGGGAAAGATGGAGACCCAGTACTTC.

This chain uses TRBV7-3 with TRBJ2-3, with 11 bases matching TRBD1. CDR1 is SGHTA and CDR2 is FQGTGA in the germline V gene. CDR3 length: 16 residues. V lost 3 bases and J lost 5; bases outside the gene matches: 7. The DNA for the CDR3 is TGTGCCAGCAGCTTCCAGGACAGGGGGCTTGGAGATACGCAGTATTTT. This encodes CASSFQDRGLGDTQYF.

The genes are TRBV7-9 and TRBJ1-2; 7 nucleotides align to TRBD1. CDR1 and CDR2 from the germline V gene are SEHNR and FQNEAQ (reference sequence). This CDR3 has 14 residues. Trimming removed 5 bases from V and 8 bases from J; junction bases left unmatched: 11. CDR3 amino acids: CASSRSQGPTGYTF. As DNA, the CDR3 is TGTGCCAGCAGCCGATCACAGGGGCCTACGGGCTACACCTTC.

The chain uses TRBV12-3 or TRBV12-4 and TRBJ1-4; the D is unclear. The V end lost 3 bases, the J end lost 5 bases, and 10 bases lay between the germline ends. The CDR3 runs 14 residues. The CDR3 bases are TGTGCCAGCAGTTTTGGACCCGCGAATGAAAAACTGTTTTTT. It is translated as CASSFGPANEKLFF.

CDR3 sequence reads: CSARPTGGALNEQFF. The CDR3 DNA follows: TGCAGTGCTAGGCCCACAGGGGGCGCTTTGAATGAGCAGTTCTTC. V usage is TRBV20-1 and J usage is TRBJ2-1, with TRBD1 matching 9 bases. Germline V CDR1 and CDR2: DFQATT, SNEGSKA (reference sequence). This CDR3 spans 15 amino acids. The J segment lost 7 bases and the V segment lost 3 bases, leaving 10 bases of the junction unmatched.

The chain recombines TRBV20-1 with TRBJ2-1; TRBD2 matches at 11 bases. The V and J ends lost 4 bases and 1 base, in that order; junction bases with no gene match: 6. The CDR3 is 16 residues long. The germline V gene encodes CDR1 DFQATT and CDR2 SNEGSKA (reference sequence). CDR3 nucleotide sequence: TGCAGTGCTAACATAGCGGGAGGGCTATCCTACAATGAGCAGTTCTTC. As protein: CSANIAGGLSYNEQFF.

In the case of this clonotype: The junction departs from the called germline gene at one end, perhaps through a read error. This chain links TRBV5-1 with TRBJ2-1; 8 bases map to TRBD1. This CDR3 comprises 16 residues. Germline assignment: CDR1 SGHRS and CDR2 YFSETQ. CDR3 sequence (DNA): TGCGCCGGCAGCTTGGCATCCGGACAGGGAATCAATGAGCAGTTCTTC. This translates into CAGSLASGQGINEQFF.

The table lists this clonotype with a count of one. V is TRBV5-1 and J is TRBJ1-1; no clear D. Germline V lookup: CDR1 SGHRS, CDR2 YFSETQ. The CDR3 spans 13 residues. V shed 0 bases and J shed 7 bases, with 10 bases lying between them. The CDR3 loop reads CASSLGRRNEAFF. CDR3 DNA: TGCGCCAGCAGCTTGGGGCGACGGAATGAAGCTTTCTTT.

The rearrangement uses TRBV18 and TRBJ1-1, with 8 bases lining up with TRBD1. The germline V gene encodes CDR1 KGHSH and CDR2 LQKENI. V lost 5 bases, J lost 3 bases, and 5 bases stayed unmatched. The CDR3 has 14 residues. CDR3 sequence: CASSGQGSDTEAFF. The CDR3 nucleotides read TGTGCCAGCTCAGGACAGGGAAGTGACACTGAAGCTTTCTTT.

This clonotype was seen a few times. The chain links TRBV20-1 to TRBJ2-5, with 9 nucleotides matching TRBD1. After removal of 5 bases from V and 3 bases from J, the junction contained 7 bases not matched to a gene. The CDR3 runs to 14 residues. Germline values: CDR1 DFQATT, CDR2 SNEGSKA (reference sequence). The CDR3 reads CSASNRGQKETQYF. CDR3 coding DNA: TGCAGTGCTTCTAACAGGGGGCAAAAAGAGACCCAGTACTTC.

There are a few counts of this clonotype. This chain uses TRBV10-3 with TRBJ1-4; D unclear. The CDR3 sequence is 14 residues long. CDR1 and CDR2 from the germline V gene are ENHRY and SYGVKD. V was pared by 0 bases and J by 5 bases, with 7 bases between. The chain's CDR3 is CAISESAVNEKLFF. DNA of the CDR3: TGTGCCATCAGTGAGTCCGCAGTAAATGAAAAACTGTTTTTT.

J is TRBJ2-3 and V is TRBV2; D is perhaps TRBD2 (5 bases). Germline V gene data show CDR1 as SNHLY and CDR2 as FYNNEI. The CDR3 length is 13 residues. V dropped 6 bases and J dropped 2 bases, with 9 bases sitting between them. The CDR3 nucleotides read TGTGCCAGCAGACTAGTTTCCACAGATACGCAGTATTTT. This encodes CASRLVSTDTQYF.

The rearrangement links TRBV10-3 to TRBJ2-2; D gene unclear. V was clipped by 0 bases and J by 0 bases, with 8 bases between them. The length of the CDR3 is 16 residues. Germline loops: CDR1 ENHRY, CDR2 SYGVKD. As DNA, the CDR3 is TGTGCCATCAGTGAGTCTAACCCCTCGAACACCGGGGAGCTGTTTTTT. Translating it yields CAISESNPSNTGELFF.

The CDR3 bases are TGTGCCAGCAGTGAAAATCGGCTCTACGAGCAGTACTTC. It is translated as CASSENRLYEQYF. The chain combines TRBV2 with TRBJ2-7; D not certain. This CDR3 comprises 13 residues. Trimming cost V 2 bases and J 3 bases, with 8 bases left between them. The germline gives CDR1 SNHLY, CDR2 FYNNEI.

This chain uses TRBV10-3 with TRBJ2-5, with D perhaps matching TRBD1 (7 bases). Trimming took off 6 bases at V and 4 bases at J, with 15 bases between the two ends. The CDR3 loop spans 14 amino acids. Looked up from germline, CDR1 is ENHRY and CDR2 is SYGVKD. Here the CDR3 DNA reads TGTGCCATCAGCCCCAGGGGGGAACCAGAGACCCAGTACTTC. The encoded protein is CAISPRGEPETQYF.

The V call is TRBV9, the J call TRBJ2-2; D may match TRBD1 or TRBD2 (5 bases each). The CDR3 has 15 amino acids. Looked up from germline, CDR1 is SGDLS and CDR2 is YYNGEE. V gave up 2 bases and J gave up 6 bases, with 14 bases separating them. The CDR3 loop reads CASSVRDAVAGELFF. The CDR3 nucleotides read TGTGCCAGCAGCGTCCGGGACGCTGTAGCCGGGGAGCTGTTTTTT.

This clonotype has only a few counts. This chain connects TRBV2 to TRBJ2-1, with unresolved D. In germline, CDR1 is SNHLY, CDR2 FYNNEI. V shed 11 bases and J shed 6 bases, with 23 bases lying between them. The CDR3 extends over 15 amino acids. Written as DNA, the CDR3 is TGTGCCCAGCAGCTGGCCAGATCTAACGGCAATGAGCAGTTCTTC. Protein: CAQQLARSNGNEQFF.

The J gene is TRBJ2-7, the V gene TRBV28, with 13 nucleotides matching TRBD2. Matching the DNA end better, TRBJ2-5 makes the J call doubtful. This CDR3 has 17 amino acids. CDR1 and CDR2 (germline): MDHEN, SYDVKM. The CDR3 here is CASIGTSGTIMGETQYF. CDR3 coding DNA: TGTGCCAGCATAGGGACTAGCGGGACTATTATGGGAGAGACCCAGTACTTC.

The rearrangement uses TRBV5-1 and TRBJ2-7; 7 positions match TRBD1. The CDR3 contains 16 residues. The germline CDR1 and CDR2 sequences are SGHRS and YFSETQ. V lost 4 bases, J lost 0 bases, and 10 bases stayed unmatched. The CDR3 DNA is TGCGCCAGCAGCGCTTTGGCCGGGACAGACTCCTACGAGCAGTACTTC. Its protein is CASSALAGTDSYEQYF.

Only a few counts were recorded for this clonotype. The gene calls are TRBV30 and TRBJ2-2; 7 bases map to TRBD2. Germline CDR1 reads GTSNPN; CDR2 reads SVGIG (reference sequence). The junction had 4 bases not matched to a gene; V was cut back by 0 bases and J by 0 bases. The CDR3 contains 16 residues. The CDR3 spells CAWSVLAGANTGELFF. In DNA form, the CDR3 reads TGTGCCTGGAGTGTACTGGCGGGAGCGAACACCGGGGAGCTGTTTTTT.

The chain joins TRBV10-3 to TRBJ2-4, with D hard to call. The length of the CDR3 is 16 residues. V was cut by 0 bases and J by 1 base, with 10 bases left in between. Germline loops: CDR1 ENHRY, CDR2 SYGVKD. The CDR3: CAISESQTIAKNIQYF. DNA of the CDR3: TGTGCCATCAGTGAGTCTCAGACCATTGCCAAAAACATTCAGTACTTC.

The chain has TRBV6-5 and TRBJ1-2, with a weak D call TRBD1 (6 bases). The V gene lost 6 bases and the J gene lost 2 bases, with 16 bases spanning the gap. The germline gives CDR1 MNHEY, CDR2 SVGAGI. CDR3 length: 15 residues. CDR3 sequence (DNA): TGTGCCAGCAGCCGCGGAACAGGGACAAACTATGGCTACACCTTC. Its translation is CASSRGTGTNYGYTF.

CDR3 DNA sequence: TGTGCCAGCAGCTTAGGAGGCGGGACCGGCTACGAGCAGTACTTC. Its translation is CASSLGGGTGYEQYF. The V gene is TRBV7-2, the J gene TRBJ2-7, with D possibly TRBD2 on 6 matching bases. Looked up from germline, CDR1 is SGHTA and CDR2 is FQGNSA. Trimming removed 1 base from V and 3 bases from J, with 13 bases in between. CDR3 size: 15 residues.

This clonotype came up a few times. The chain links TRBV28 to TRBJ2-6, with TRBD1 matching 7 bases. The germline V gene encodes CDR1 MDHEN and CDR2 SYDVKM. CDR3 length equals 14 residues. Trimming took 10 bases from V and 2 from J; bases not matched to a gene: 5. Here the CDR3 reads CATHRGPGANVLTF. CDR3 sequence (DNA): TGTGCCACCCACAGGGGTCCTGGGGCCAACGTCCTGACTTTC.

The chain has TRBV6-2 or TRBV6-3 and TRBJ2-7, with 8 bases lining up with TRBD1. Germline values: CDR1 MNHEY, CDR2 SVGEGT. The V segment lost 7 bases and the J segment 2 bases; nucleotides outside the gene matches: 7. The CDR3 consists of 14 residues. CDR3 residues: CASKFGQGAYEQYF. The CDR3, as DNA: TGTGCCAGCAAATTCGGACAGGGAGCCTACGAGCAGTACTTC.